A single sample gave rise to the 26 T cell receptor beta chains below, sequenced in a study of cytomegalovirus exposure and HLA in healthy donors. It was with 60 Vbeta and 13 Jbeta primers that the PCR ran. Profiled with immunoSEQ multiplex PCR; TCRdb holds only in-frame clones, not every one. Of roughly 80,000 clones in the sample, about four fifths are singletons; the top ten hold about 2.4%. Sequenced input: PBMCs. Receptor source: a woman aged 50 to 60 in good health and CMV-seronegative.

To note about this clone: One end of the junction is discordant with germline, which a read error may explain. The same CDR3 arises from other DNA sequences in this sample as well. The chain recombines TRBV4-3 with TRBJ2-1, with a possible D match to TRBD1 (6 bases). This CDR3 region has 15 residues. Germline CDR1 and CDR2: LGHNA and YSLEER. This chain's CDR3 is CASSQDGGRGNEQFF. The DNA of the CDR3 is TGCGCCAGCAGCCAAGATGGGGGCAGGGGCAATGAACAGTTCTTC.

This clone is a singleton in its sample. The chain has TRBV5-1 and TRBJ2-4, with 8 bases aligning to TRBD2. This CDR3 has 16 residues. V dropped 0 bases and J dropped 2; count of bases not matched to a gene: 4. CDR1 is SGHRS and CDR2 is YFSETQ in the germline V gene. The CDR3 here is CASSLGAGVTKNIQYF. The DNA for the CDR3 is TGCGCCAGCAGCTTGGGAGCGGGGGTTACCAAAAACATTCAGTACTTC.

V and J are TRBV7-9 and TRBJ1-1; D uncertain. The CDR3 spans 15 residues. Trimming left V 5 bases short and J 5 bases short, with 18 bases between. The germline gives CDR1 SEHNR, CDR2 FQNEAQ (reference sequence). As DNA, the CDR3 is TGTGCCAGCAGCCGGCGGGCAGGCTCGTGGACTGAAGCTTTCTTT. The encoded protein is CASSRRAGSWTEAFF.

This chain uses TRBV25-1 with TRBJ1-1; TRBD1 is a possible D gene (5 bases). CDR1 is MGHDK and CDR2 is SYGVNS in the germline V gene. V was clipped by 4 bases and J by 9 bases, with 12 bases between them. The CDR3 runs 12 residues. CDR3 DNA sequence: TGTGCCAGCAGTGGCCTCATGGGGCAAGCTTTCTTT. Encoded protein: CASSGLMGQAFF.

CDR3 sequence: CDLIKPSGGAGRTGELFF. In DNA, the CDR3 is TGTGACCTAATAAAGCCTAGCGGGGGGGCCGGCAGGACCGGGGAGCTGTTTTTT. This chain uses TRBV21-1 with TRBJ2-2; TRBD2 reflects the table's D call only, with no check against the DNA. TRBV21-1 is termed a pseudogene. There are 18 residues in the CDR3.

This chain joins TRBV5-6 and TRBJ2-1; the D is unclear. V lost 1 base and J 3 bases, leaving 5 bases between the germline ends. Germline CDR1 reads SGHDT; CDR2 reads YYEEEE. There are 13 residues in the CDR3. The CDR3 protein is CASSLNYYNEQFF. The CDR3 bases are TGTGCCAGCAGCTTGAACTACTACAATGAGCAGTTCTTC.

This clone was found once. The genes are TRBV11-2 and TRBJ2-1; 9 positions agree with TRBD2. The CDR3 length is 15 residues. The V gene's germline CDR1 is SGHAT and CDR2 FQNNGV. The J segment lost 3 bases and the V segment lost 5 bases, leaving 5 bases of the junction unmatched. CDR3 DNA: TGTGCCAGCAGCGCGGGACTAGCCCTCTACAATGAGCAGTTCTTC. Protein: CASSAGLALYNEQFF.

This clone was picked up a small number of times. The chain joins TRBV7-3 to TRBJ2-1; 9 nucleotides match TRBD2. J was trimmed by 7 bases and V by 2 bases; bases with no gene match: 6. The CDR3 totals 15 residues. Germline V gives CDR1 SGHTA, CDR2 FQGTGA. The CDR3 here is CASSLSLAGLNEQFF. DNA of the CDR3: TGTGCCAGCAGCTTATCCCTAGCGGGGTTGAATGAGCAGTTCTTC.

The V call is TRBV7-6, the J call TRBJ1-1, with D perhaps matching TRBD1 (6 bases). The CDR3 is made up of 16 amino acids. Germline V gene data show CDR1 as SGHVS and CDR2 as FNYEAQ. Trimming took 3 bases from V and 0 from J, leaving 14 bases between them. The chain's CDR3 is CASSLGPQGMNTEAFF. DNA of the CDR3: TGTGCCAGCAGCTTGGGGCCACAGGGAATGAACACTGAAGCTTTCTTT.

V and J are TRBV25-1 and TRBJ2-1, with 9 bases lining up with TRBD2. The CDR3 consists of 14 residues. The J segment lost 4 bases and the V segment lost 8 bases, leaving 6 bases of the junction unmatched. Germline CDR1 is MGHDK and CDR2 is SYGVNS. CDR3 sequence: CASGSTSGYNEQFF. The CDR3 DNA follows: TGTGCCAGCGGCTCGACTAGCGGTTACAATGAGCAGTTCTTC. The variable domain in full, completed from reference TRBV25-1 and TRBJ2-1, reads EADIYQTPRYLVIGTGKKITLECSQTMGHDKMYWYQQDPGMELHLIHYSYGVNSTEKGDLSSESTVSRIRTEHFPLTLESARPSHTSQYLCASGSTSGYNEQFFGPGTRLTVL.

The rearrangement uses TRBV18 and TRBJ1-2; 9 nucleotides match TRBD1. Germline V CDR1 and CDR2: KGHSH, LQKENI. V gave up 0 bases and J gave up 5 bases; unmatched junction bases: 1. This CDR3 comprises 14 residues. CDR3 in amino acids: CASSPPGQGYGYTF. CDR3 coding DNA: TGTGCCAGCTCACCACCGGGACAGGGATATGGCTACACCTTC.

This chain uses TRBV5-4 with TRBJ2-5; 10 positions agree with TRBD2. Trimming took 5 bases from V and 4 from J; bases not matched to a gene: 8. Looked up from germline, CDR1 is SGHNT and CDR2 is YYREEE (reference sequence). The CDR3 length is 15 residues. The chain's CDR3 is CASRESGTSVETQYF. The CDR3 DNA is TGTGCCAGCAGGGAATCCGGGACTAGCGTAGAGACCCAGTACTTC.

The count of this clone is one. V gene TRBV18 combines with J gene TRBJ1-1, with D tentatively TRBD1 (5 bases). This CDR3 spans 15 amino acids. Looked up from germline, CDR1 is KGHSH and CDR2 is LQKENI. The ends were cut back, 6 bases at V and 1 base at J, with 15 bases in the middle. CDR3 in amino acids: CASSFREGKNTEAFF. The DNA for the CDR3 is TGTGCCAGCTCCTTCCGGGAGGGGAAGAACACTGAAGCTTTCTTT.

This clone was counted only a few times. The CDR3 region is CASSYVEFTEAFF. CDR3 nucleotides: TGTGCCAGCAGTTACGTGGAGTTCACTGAAGCTTTCTTT. The chain joins TRBV6-6 to TRBJ1-1; D not certain. V gave up 2 bases and J gave up 4 bases, with 8 bases separating them. This CDR3 is 13 amino acids long. The germline gives CDR1 MNHNY, CDR2 SVGAGI (reference sequence).

This clone appeared a single time. The chain has TRBV18 and TRBJ1-5; 7 bases are a match to TRBD1. The CDR3 runs to 14 residues. V was pared by 3 bases and J by 7 bases, with 6 bases of the junction left unmatched. Looked up from germline, CDR1 is KGHSH and CDR2 is LQKENI. The CDR3, as DNA: TGTGCCAGCTCACCGTTGACAGGGAACCAGCCCCAGCATTTT. Its translation is CASSPLTGNQPQHF.

The V call is TRBV19, the J call TRBJ2-3, with 7 bases that match TRBD2. Per the germline V gene, CDR1 is LNHDA and CDR2 is SQIVND (reference sequence). V dropped 1 base and J dropped 5; count of bases not matched to a gene: 6. The CDR3 has 15 amino acids. DNA of the CDR3: TGTGCCAGTAGTATAGGGGAGGGCGAGGTAGATACGCAGTATTTT. Protein sequence: CASSIGEGEVDTQYF.

The gene calls are TRBV5-1 and TRBJ2-3; 7 bases are shared with TRBD1. CDR3 size: 17 residues. With V trimmed by 4 bases and J by 7 bases, 18 bases remained unmatched. Germline V gene sequence: CDR1 SGHRS, CDR2 YFSETQ. The CDR3 spells CASSLPLRLDRHNTQYF. The DNA of the CDR3 is TGCGCCAGCAGCCTGCCGCTCAGACTGGACAGGCACAATACGCAGTATTTT.

The chain couples TRBV9 to TRBJ1-1; D is unclear. Germline-derived CDR1 and CDR2 are SGDLS and YYNGEE. The CDR3 loop spans 14 amino acids. V was cut by 3 bases and J by 10 bases, with 19 bases left in between. The CDR3 DNA sequence: TGTGCCAGCAGCGCGGGGTCCGTTTGGGTGCCAGCTTTCTTT. Residues: CASSAGSVWVPAFF.

The chain recombines TRBV5-1 with TRBJ2-5; D unclear. Germline CDR1 reads SGHRS; CDR2 reads YFSETQ. V lost 2 bases and J lost 0, with 2 bases in between. This CDR3 spans 12 amino acids. The CDR3 bases are TGCGCCAGCAGCTTCGACCAAGAGACCCAGTACTTC. Protein sequence: CASSFDQETQYF.

The V and J genes are TRBV6-1 and TRBJ1-6; 7 positions agree with TRBD1. Germline V gives CDR1 MNHNS, CDR2 SASEGT. The CDR3 is 15 amino acids. Trimming cost V 2 bases and J 7 bases; bases outside gene matches: 5. The CDR3 is CASSEFEQGNSPLHF. The CDR3 nucleotides read TGTGCCAGCAGTGAATTCGAACAGGGGAATTCACCCCTCCACTTT.

The chain is built from TRBV7-2 and TRBJ1-2, with D unclear. CDR3 length: 17 amino acids. Germline V lookup: CDR1 SGHTA, CDR2 FQGNSA. The V end lost 1 base, the J end lost 3 bases, and 18 bases lay between the germline ends. The CDR3 DNA sequence: TGTGCCAGCAGCTTAGTGAGGCAGCCCCGGAGGGACTATGGCTACACCTTC. This encodes CASSLVRQPRRDYGYTF.

This clone was seen only once. The genes are TRBV11-2 and TRBJ2-5, with D unclear. The germline CDR1 and CDR2 sequences are SGHAT and FQNNGV. The CDR3 sequence is 12 residues long. The V gene lost 5 bases and the J gene lost 1 base, with 5 bases spanning the gap. The CDR3 nucleotides are TGTGCCAGCAGCCCGTCCCAAGAGACCCAGTACTTC. Encoded protein: CASSPSQETQYF.

The rearrangement uses TRBV25-1 and TRBJ1-2; tentatively, D is TRBD1 (6 bases). Germline CDR1 MGHDK, CDR2 SYGVNS. CDR3 length equals 18 residues. V lost 0 bases, J lost 1 base, and 18 bases lay in between. The CDR3 is CASSEYLAQGPFNYGYTF. CDR3 sequence (DNA): TGTGCCAGCAGTGAATATTTGGCACAGGGACCCTTTAACTATGGCTACACCTTC.

This sequence joins TRBV11-3 and TRBJ2-1; perhaps TRBD1 as D (7 bases). The CDR3 sequence is 16 residues long. The V end lost 5 bases, the J end lost 6 bases, and 20 bases lay between the germline ends. CDR1 SGHNT and CDR2 YENEEA come from the germline V gene. CDR3 residues: CASSMGGQAPSNEQFF. The CDR3 region has the DNA TGTGCCAGCAGCATGGGAGGACAGGCTCCCTCCAATGAGCAGTTCTTC.

The genes are TRBV19 and TRBJ2-7; TRBD1 aligns across 7 bases. CDR1 is LNHDA and CDR2 is SQIVND in the germline V gene (reference sequence). V lost 3 bases, J lost 2 bases, and 1 base stayed unmatched. The CDR3 runs 13 residues. The CDR3 sequence: CASSIDRAYEQYF. CDR3 nucleotide sequence: TGTGCCAGTAGTATTGACAGGGCCTACGAGCAGTACTTC.

The chain joins TRBV5-6 to TRBJ2-7; TRBD2 might be the D (7 bases). The CDR3 runs to 14 residues. Germline V gives CDR1 SGHDT, CDR2 YYEEEE. CDR3: CASSAGWGGAYLNV. CDR3 coding DNA: TGTGCCAGCAGCGCCGGTTGGGGGGGCGCTTACCTGAACGTC.